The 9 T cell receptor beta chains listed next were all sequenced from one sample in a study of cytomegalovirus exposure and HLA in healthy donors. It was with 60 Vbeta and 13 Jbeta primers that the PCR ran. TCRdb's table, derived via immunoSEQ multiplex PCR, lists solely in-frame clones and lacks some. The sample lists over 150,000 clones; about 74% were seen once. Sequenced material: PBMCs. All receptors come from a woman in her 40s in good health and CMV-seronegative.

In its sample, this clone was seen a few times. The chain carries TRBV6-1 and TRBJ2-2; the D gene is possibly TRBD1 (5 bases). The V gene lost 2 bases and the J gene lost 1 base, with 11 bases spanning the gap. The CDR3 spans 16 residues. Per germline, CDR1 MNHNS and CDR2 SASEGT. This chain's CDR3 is CASSEQAGWNTGELFF. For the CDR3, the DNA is TGTGCCAGCAGTGAACAGGCAGGGTGGAACACCGGGGAGCTGTTTTTT.

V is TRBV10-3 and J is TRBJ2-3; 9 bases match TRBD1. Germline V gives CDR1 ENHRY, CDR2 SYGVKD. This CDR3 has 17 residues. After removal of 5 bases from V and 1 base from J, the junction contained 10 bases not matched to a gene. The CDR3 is CAISPPRDREGTDTQYF. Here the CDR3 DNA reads TGTGCCATCAGTCCTCCCCGGGACAGGGAGGGCACAGATACGCAGTATTTT.

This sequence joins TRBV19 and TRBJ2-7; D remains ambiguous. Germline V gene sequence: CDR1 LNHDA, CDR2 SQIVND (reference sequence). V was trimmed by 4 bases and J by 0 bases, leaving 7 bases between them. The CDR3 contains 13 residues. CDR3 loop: CASSTPGSYEQYF. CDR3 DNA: TGTGCCAGTAGTACCCCCGGCTCCTACGAGCAGTACTTC. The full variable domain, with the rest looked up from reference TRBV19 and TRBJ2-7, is DGGITQSPKYLFRKEGQNVTLSCEQNLNHDAMYWYRQDPGQGLRLIYYSQIVNDFQKGDIAEGYSVSREKKESFPLTVTSAQKNPTAFYLCASSTPGSYEQYFGPGTRLTVT.

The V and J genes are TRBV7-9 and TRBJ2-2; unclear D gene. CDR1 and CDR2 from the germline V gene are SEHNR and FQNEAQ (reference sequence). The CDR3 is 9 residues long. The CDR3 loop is CSVYEELFF. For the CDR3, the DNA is TGTTCCGTCTACGAGGAGCTGTTTTTT. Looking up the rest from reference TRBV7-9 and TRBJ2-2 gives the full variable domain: DTGVSQNPRHKITKRGQNVTFRCDPISEHNRLYWYRQTLGQGPEFLTYFQNEAQLEKSRLLSDRFSAERPKGSFSTLEIQRTEQGDSAMYLCSVYEELFFGEGSRLTVL.

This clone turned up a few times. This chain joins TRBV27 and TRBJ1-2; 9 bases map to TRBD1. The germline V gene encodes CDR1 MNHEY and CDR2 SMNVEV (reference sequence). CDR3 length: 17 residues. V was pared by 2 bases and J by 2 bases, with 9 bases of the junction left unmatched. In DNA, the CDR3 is TGTGCCAGCAGTTTAATAACAGGGGGCCGTATAAACTATGGCTACACCTTC. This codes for CASSLITGGRINYGYTF.

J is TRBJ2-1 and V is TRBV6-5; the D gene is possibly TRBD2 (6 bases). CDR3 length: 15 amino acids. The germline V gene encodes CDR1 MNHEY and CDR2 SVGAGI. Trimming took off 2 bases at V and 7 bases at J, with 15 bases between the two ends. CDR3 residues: CASSYGGTAGNEQFF. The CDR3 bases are TGTGCCAGCAGTTACGGCGGGACCGCCGGAAATGAGCAGTTCTTC.

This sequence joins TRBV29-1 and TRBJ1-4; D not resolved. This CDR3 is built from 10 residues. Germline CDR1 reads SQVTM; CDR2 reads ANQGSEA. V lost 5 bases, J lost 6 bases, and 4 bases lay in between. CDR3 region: CSVRDEKLFF. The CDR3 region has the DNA TGCAGCGTTCGCGATGAAAAACTGTTTTTT.

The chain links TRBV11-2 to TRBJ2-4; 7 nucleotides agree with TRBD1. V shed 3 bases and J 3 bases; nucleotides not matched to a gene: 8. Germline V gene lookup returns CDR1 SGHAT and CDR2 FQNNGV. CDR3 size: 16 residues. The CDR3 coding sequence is TGTGCCAGCAGCTTTAACCGGGACAGCGGCAAAAACATTCAGTACTTC. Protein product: CASSFNRDSGKNIQYF.

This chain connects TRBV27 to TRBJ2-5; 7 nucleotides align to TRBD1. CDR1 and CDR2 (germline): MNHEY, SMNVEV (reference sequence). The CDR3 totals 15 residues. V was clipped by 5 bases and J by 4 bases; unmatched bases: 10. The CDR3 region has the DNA TGTGCCAGCAGTATACAGGGGCTCCGGGGAGAGACCCAGTACTTC. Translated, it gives CASSIQGLRGETQYF.